The source of this T cell receptor (beta chain) is a study of graft-versus-host responses after intestinal transplantation. Profiled with immunoSEQ multiplex PCR; TCRdb holds only in-frame clones, not every one. The sample yields roughly 36,000 clones, about nine tenths seen once. In germline, CDR1 is SGHNT, CDR2 YYREEE (reference sequence). This CDR3 is 13 amino acids long. J lost 7 bases, V lost 2 bases, and 3 bases had no gene match. Graft samples were processed, releasing intraepithelial and lamina propria lymphocytes. The chain joins TRBV5-4 to TRBJ1-5; 7 positions agree with TRBD1. Source: ileum tissue, taken almost 210 days after intestinal transplant. This receptor was obtained from a human patient who received an intestinal transplant, so some T cells may come from the graft donor. CDR3 loop: CASSLDRAQPQHF. CDR3 DNA: TGTGCCAGCAGCTTAGACAGGGCGCAGCCCCAGCATTTT.